This paragraph covers one T cell receptor (beta chain) sequence. As yet, its antigen is unknown. TCRdb recomputed calls from the RT-PCR reads with MiXCR, one row per CDR3 protein. The table lists 500,000 to 600,000 distinct CDR3 sequences, about 12% of them singletons, with around 9.6% in the top ten. The CDR3 contains 14 residues. Germline V gene data show CDR1 as DFQATT and CDR2 as SNEGSKA (reference sequence). The V gene end was trimmed by 5 bases and the J gene end by 1 base; junction bases not matched to a gene: 4. The data were obtained in a study of response to subunit inactivated influenza vaccine. Study results and caveats: Each seasonal flu vaccination may recruit only limited new T cells, authors suggested.

This sequence was found in a man between 45 and 60 years old who received an inactivated influenza vaccine. The sample here was PBMCs from blood, taken on the day of vaccination. V usage is TRBV20-1 and J usage is TRBJ2-7, with 11 bases identical to TRBD1. The CDR3 is CSAGQGAGSYEQYF. DNA for the CDR3: TGCAGTGCTGGACAGGGGGCAGGATCCTACGAGCAGTACTTC.